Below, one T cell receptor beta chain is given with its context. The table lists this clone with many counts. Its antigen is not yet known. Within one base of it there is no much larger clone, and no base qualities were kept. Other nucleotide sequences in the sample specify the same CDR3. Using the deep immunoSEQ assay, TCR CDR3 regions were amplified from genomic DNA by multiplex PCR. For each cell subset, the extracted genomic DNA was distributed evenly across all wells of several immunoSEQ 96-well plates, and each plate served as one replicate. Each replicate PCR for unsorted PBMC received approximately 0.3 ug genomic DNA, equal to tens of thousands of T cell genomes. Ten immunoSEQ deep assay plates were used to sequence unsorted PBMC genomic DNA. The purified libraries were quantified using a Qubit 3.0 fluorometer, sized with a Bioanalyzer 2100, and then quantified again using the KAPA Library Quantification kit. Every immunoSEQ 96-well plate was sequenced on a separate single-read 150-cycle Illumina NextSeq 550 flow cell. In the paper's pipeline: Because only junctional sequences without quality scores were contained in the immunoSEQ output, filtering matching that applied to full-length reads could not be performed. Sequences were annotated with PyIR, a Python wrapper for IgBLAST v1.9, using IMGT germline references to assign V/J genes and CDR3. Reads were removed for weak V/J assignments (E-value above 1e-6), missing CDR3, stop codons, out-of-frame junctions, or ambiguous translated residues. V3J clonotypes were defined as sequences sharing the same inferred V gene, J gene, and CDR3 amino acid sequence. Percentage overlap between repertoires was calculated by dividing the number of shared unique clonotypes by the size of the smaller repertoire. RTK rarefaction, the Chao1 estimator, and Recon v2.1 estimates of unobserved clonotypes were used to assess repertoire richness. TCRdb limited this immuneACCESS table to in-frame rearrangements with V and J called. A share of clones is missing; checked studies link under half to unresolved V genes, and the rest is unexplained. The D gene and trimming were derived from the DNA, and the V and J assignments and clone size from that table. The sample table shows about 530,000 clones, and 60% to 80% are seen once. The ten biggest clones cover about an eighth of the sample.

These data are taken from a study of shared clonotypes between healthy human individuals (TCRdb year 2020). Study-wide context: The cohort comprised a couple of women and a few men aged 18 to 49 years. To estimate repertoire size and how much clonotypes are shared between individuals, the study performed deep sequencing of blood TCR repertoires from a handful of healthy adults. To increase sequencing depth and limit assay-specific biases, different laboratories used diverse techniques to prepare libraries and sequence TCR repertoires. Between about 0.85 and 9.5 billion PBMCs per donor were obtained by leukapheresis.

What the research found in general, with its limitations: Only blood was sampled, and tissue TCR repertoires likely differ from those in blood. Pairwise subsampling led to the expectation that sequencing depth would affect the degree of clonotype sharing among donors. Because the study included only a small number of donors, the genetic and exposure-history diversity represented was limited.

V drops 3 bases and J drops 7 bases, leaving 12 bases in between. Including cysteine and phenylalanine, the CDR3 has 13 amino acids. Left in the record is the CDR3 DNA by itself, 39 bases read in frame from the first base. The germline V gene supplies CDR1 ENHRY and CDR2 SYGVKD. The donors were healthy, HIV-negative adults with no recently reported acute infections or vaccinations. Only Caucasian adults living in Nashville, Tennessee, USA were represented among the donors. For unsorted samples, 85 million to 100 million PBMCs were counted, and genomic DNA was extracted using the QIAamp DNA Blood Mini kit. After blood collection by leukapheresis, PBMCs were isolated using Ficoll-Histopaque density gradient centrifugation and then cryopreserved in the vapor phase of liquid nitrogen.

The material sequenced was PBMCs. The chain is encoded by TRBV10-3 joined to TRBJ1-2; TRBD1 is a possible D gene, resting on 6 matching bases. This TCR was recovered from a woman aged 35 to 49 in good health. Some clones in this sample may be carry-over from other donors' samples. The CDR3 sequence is CAISEGQIAGYTF. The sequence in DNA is TGTGCCATCAGTGAAGGACAGATTGCTGGCTACACCTTC.